The 9 T cell receptor beta chains below all came from one sample that was sequenced in a study of cytomegalovirus exposure and HLA in healthy donors. PCR primers comprised 60 Vbeta and 13 Jbeta primers. Measured with immunoSEQ multiplex PCR; TCRdb has only the in-frame clones, and not every one. Of about 110,000 clones listed, around 83% are singletons. The sequenced material came from PBMCs. These receptors all come from a woman aged 55 to 70 in good health and CMV-seropositive.

The gene calls are TRBV7-3 and TRBJ2-1, with 10 nucleotides matching TRBD1. The junction had 3 bases not matched to a gene; V was cut back by 4 bases and J by 6 bases. Germline CDR1 reads SGHTA; CDR2 reads FQGTGA. This CDR3 comprises 14 residues. CDR3 nucleotides: TGTGCCAGCAGCTCGAGGGACAGGGGCAATGAGCAGTTCTTC. This sequence encodes CASSSRDRGNEQFF.

J is TRBJ1-2 and V is TRBV4-2, with TRBD1 matching over 9 bases. Trimming cost V 0 bases and J 5 bases; bases outside gene matches: 16. The germline V gene has CDR1 LGHNA and CDR2 YNFKEQ. The CDR3 is 19 amino acids. The CDR3 coding sequence is TGTGCCAGCAGCCAAGAATTACCGGGACAGGGTACCTTCGGGTATGGCTACACCTTC. Amino acid sequence: CASSQELPGQGTFGYGYTF.

The rearrangement uses TRBV19 and TRBJ2-5; 7 positions agree with TRBD2. The DNA end is a closer match to TRBJ2-7, so the J assignment may be wrong. CDR1 is LNHDA and CDR2 is SQIVND in the germline V gene (reference sequence). The CDR3 spans 15 residues. The CDR3 loop is CASSMGTSDYYEQYF. The CDR3 nucleotides read TGTGCCAGTAGTATGGGAACTAGCGACTACTACGAGCAGTACTTC.

The CDR3 protein is CASSRLSWRDNTGELFF. CDR3 in DNA: TGTGCCAGCAGTCGCCTAAGTTGGCGGGACAACACCGGGGAGCTGTTTTTT. This chain links TRBV28 with TRBJ2-2; a possible D gene is TRBD2 (6 bases). From germline, CDR1 is MDHEN and CDR2 SYDVKM. The CDR3 runs 17 residues. V lost 5 bases and J lost 2, with 18 bases in between.

V and J are TRBV28 and TRBJ2-7; perhaps TRBD1 as D (5 bases). With 5 bases removed from V and 5 bases from J, the gap between germline ends came to 19 bases. Germline CDR1 reads MDHEN; CDR2 reads SYDVKM. The CDR3 contains 15 residues. This CDR3 is CASSDHLGANNEQYF. In nucleotides, the CDR3 is TGTGCCAGCAGTGACCACCTTGGGGCCAACAACGAGCAGTACTTC.

V gene TRBV5-4 combines with J gene TRBJ2-3, with D perhaps TRBD1 (8 bases). Trimming pared 1 base from V and 5 bases from J, leaving 17 bases between. The germline CDR1 and CDR2 sequences are SGHNT and YYREEE (reference sequence). The CDR3 consists of 16 residues. CDR3 DNA sequence: TGTGCCAGCAGCTTGATGCTACAGGGGGGGCAAGATACGCAGTATTTT. It yields the protein CASSLMLQGGQDTQYF.

The CDR3 region has the DNA TGTGCCAGCAGATCGGGAGAATACATGAACACTGAAGCTTTCTTT. This codes for CASRSGEYMNTEAFF. The rearrangement joins TRBV5-4 to TRBJ1-1; D is ambiguous. Trimming took off 5 bases at V and 0 bases at J, with 14 bases between the two ends. CDR3 size: 15 residues. CDR1 SGHNT and CDR2 YYREEE come from the germline V gene (reference sequence). Filled out from reference TRBV5-4 and TRBJ1-1, the complete variable domain reads ETGVTQSPTHLIKTRGQQVTLRCSSQSGHNTVSWYQQALGQGPQFIFQYYREEENGRGNFPPRFSGLQFPNYSSELNVNALELDDSALYLCASRSGEYMNTEAFFGQGTRLTVV.

The V gene is TRBV4-2, the J gene TRBJ2-1; TRBD2 aligns across 14 bases. Germline V lookup: CDR1 LGHNA, CDR2 YNFKEQ. Trimming at V came to 5 bases and at J to 10 bases, leaving 7 bases not matched to a gene. CDR3 length: 15 amino acids. CDR3 amino acids: CASSTGLAGAREQFF. CDR3 nucleotides: TGTGCCAGCAGCACGGGACTAGCGGGAGCGCGGGAGCAGTTCTTC.

The chain uses TRBV5-4 and TRBJ2-2; possible D gene TRBD2, 6 bases. V was cut by 0 bases and J by 0 bases, with 15 bases left in between. From germline, CDR1 is SGHNT and CDR2 YYREEE (reference sequence). This CDR3 has 18 residues. The CDR3 DNA follows: TGTGCCAGCAGCTTGGTGGTCGGTAGCGGCTCGAACACCGGGGAGCTGTTTTTT. Translating gives CASSLVVGSGSNTGELFF. Full variable domain (rest looked up from reference TRBV5-4 and TRBJ2-2): ETGVTQSPTHLIKTRGQQVTLRCSSQSGHNTVSWYQQALGQGPQFIFQYYREEENGRGNFPPRFSGLQFPNYSSELNVNALELDDSALYLCASSLVVGSGSNTGELFFGEGSRLTVL.